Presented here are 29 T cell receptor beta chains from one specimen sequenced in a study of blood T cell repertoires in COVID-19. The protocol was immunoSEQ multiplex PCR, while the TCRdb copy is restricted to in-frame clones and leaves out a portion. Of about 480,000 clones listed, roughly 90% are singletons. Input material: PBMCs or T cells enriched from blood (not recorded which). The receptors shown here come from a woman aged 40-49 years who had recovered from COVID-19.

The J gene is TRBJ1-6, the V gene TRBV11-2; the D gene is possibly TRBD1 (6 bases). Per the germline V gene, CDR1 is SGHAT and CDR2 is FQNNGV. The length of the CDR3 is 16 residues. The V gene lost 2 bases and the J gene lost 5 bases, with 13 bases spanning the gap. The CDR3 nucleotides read TGTGCCAGCAGCTTAATAGGGGGTCTAAATAATTCACCCCTCCACTTT. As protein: CASSLIGGLNNSPLHF.

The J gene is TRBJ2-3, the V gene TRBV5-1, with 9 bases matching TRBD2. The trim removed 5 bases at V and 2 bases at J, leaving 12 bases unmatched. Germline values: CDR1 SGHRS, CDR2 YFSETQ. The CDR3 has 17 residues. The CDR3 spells CASSIAGVPKSTDTQYF. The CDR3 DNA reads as TGCGCCAGCAGTATAGCGGGAGTTCCCAAATCCACAGATACGCAGTATTTT.

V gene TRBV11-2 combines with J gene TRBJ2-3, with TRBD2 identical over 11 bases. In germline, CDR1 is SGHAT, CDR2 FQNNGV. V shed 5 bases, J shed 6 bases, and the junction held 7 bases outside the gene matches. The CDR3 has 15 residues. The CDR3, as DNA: TGTGCCAGCAGCGTAGGGACTAGCGGACAGGATACGCAGTATTTT. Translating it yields CASSVGTSGQDTQYF.

CDR3 sequence reads: CASSPPTTGLKTQYF. As DNA, the CDR3 is TGTGCCAGCTCACCGCCCACCACAGGGTTAAAGACCCAGTACTTC. The V call is TRBV18, the J call TRBJ2-5; D may be TRBD1 (6 bases). Germline V gene lookup returns CDR1 KGHSH and CDR2 LQKENI. The CDR3 spans 15 residues. V was cut by 3 bases and J by 6 bases, with 17 bases left in between.

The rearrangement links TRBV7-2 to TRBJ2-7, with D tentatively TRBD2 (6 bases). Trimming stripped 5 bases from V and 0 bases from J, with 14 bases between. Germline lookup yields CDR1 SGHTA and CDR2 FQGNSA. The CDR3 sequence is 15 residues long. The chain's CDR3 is CASSTSGLFSYEQYF. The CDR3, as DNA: TGTGCCAGCAGCACATCGGGACTTTTCTCCTACGAGCAGTACTTC.

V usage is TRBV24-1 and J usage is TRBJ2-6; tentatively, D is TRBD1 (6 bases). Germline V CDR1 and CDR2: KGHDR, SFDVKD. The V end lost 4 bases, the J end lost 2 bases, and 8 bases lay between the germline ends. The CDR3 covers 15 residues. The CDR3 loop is CATSDPGAGANVLTF. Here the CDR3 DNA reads TGTGCCACCAGTGACCCAGGGGCTGGGGCCAACGTCCTGACTTTC.

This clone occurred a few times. CDR3 nucleotides: TGTGCCAGCGGACTAGCGGGGTCCTACGAGCAGTACTTC. It is translated as CASGLAGSYEQYF. This sequence joins TRBV5-4 and TRBJ2-7; 12 bases fit TRBD2. CDR3 length: 13 amino acids. V lost 7 bases and J lost 1; bases outside the gene matches: 0. CDR1 and CDR2 from the germline V gene are SGHNT and YYREEE (reference sequence).

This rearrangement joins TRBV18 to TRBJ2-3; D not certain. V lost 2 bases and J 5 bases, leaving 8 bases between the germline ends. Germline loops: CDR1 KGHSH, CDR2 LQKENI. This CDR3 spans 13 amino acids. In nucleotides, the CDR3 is TGTGCCAGCTCACCATCCCACTTAGATACGCAGTATTTT. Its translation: CASSPSHLDTQYF.

CDR3 amino acids: CASSVSTGKAKNIQYF. The CDR3 bases are TGTGCCAGCAGCGTTTCGACAGGGAAGGCCAAAAACATTCAGTACTTC. The rearrangement joins TRBV2 to TRBJ2-4, with TRBD1 matching over 7 bases. CDR3 length equals 16 residues. From germline, CDR1 is SNHLY and CDR2 FYNNEI. Trimming removed 6 bases from V and 1 base from J; junction bases left unmatched: 9.

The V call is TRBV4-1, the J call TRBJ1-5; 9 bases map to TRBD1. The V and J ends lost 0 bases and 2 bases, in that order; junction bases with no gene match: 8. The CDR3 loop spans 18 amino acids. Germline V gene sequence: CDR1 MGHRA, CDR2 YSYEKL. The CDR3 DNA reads TGCGCCAGCAGCCAAGAGGGACAGGGAATTAGGGGCAATCAGCCCCAGCATTTT. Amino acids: CASSQEGQGIRGNQPQHF.

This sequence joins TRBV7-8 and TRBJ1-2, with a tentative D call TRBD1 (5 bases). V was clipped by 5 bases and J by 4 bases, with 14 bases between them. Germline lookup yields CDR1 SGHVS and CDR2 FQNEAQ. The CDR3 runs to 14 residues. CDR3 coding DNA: TGTGCCAGCAGCCCCAGTTGGGGCTCCTATGGCTACACCTTC. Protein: CASSPSWGSYGYTF.

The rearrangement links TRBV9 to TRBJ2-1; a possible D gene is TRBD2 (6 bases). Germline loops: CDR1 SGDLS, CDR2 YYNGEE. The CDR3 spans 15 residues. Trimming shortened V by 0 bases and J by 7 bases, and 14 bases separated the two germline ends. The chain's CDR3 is CASSVVSGSINEQFF. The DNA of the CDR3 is TGTGCCAGCAGCGTAGTCTCCGGGAGTATTAATGAGCAGTTCTTC.

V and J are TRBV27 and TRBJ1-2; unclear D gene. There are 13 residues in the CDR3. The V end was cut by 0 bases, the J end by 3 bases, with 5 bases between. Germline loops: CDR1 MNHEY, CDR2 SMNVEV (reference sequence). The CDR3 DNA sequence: TGTGCCAGCAGTTTATCAGCTTACTATGGCTACACCTTC. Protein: CASSLSAYYGYTF.

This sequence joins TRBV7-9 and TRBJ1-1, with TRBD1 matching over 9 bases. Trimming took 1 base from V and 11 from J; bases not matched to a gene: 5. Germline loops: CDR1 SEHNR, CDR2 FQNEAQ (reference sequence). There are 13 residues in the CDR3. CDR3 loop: CASSLGDRVGAFF. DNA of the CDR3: TGTGCCAGCAGCTTAGGGGACAGGGTTGGGGCTTTCTTT.

The CDR3 protein is CASSYDYRGGQPQHF. The CDR3 bases are TGTGCCAGCAGTTACGACTACAGGGGGGGTCAGCCCCAGCATTTT. The rearrangement links TRBV6-5 to TRBJ1-5; 8 bases agree with TRBD1. The CDR3 totals 15 residues. V shed 2 bases, J shed 6 bases, and the junction held 6 bases outside the gene matches. Germline assignment: CDR1 MNHEY and CDR2 SVGAGI.

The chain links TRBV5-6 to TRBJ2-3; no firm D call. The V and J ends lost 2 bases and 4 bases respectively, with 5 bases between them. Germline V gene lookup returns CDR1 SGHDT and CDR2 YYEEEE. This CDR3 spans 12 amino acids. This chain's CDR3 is CASSFSADTQYF. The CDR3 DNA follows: TGTGCCAGCAGCTTCTCCGCAGATACGCAGTATTTT.

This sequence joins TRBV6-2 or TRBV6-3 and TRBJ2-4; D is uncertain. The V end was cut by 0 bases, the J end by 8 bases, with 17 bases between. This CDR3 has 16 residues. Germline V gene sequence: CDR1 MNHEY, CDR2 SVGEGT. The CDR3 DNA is TGTGCCAGCAGTTACTCGATGAGGTCGATGGTAGACATTCAGTACTTC. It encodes CASSYSMRSMVDIQYF.

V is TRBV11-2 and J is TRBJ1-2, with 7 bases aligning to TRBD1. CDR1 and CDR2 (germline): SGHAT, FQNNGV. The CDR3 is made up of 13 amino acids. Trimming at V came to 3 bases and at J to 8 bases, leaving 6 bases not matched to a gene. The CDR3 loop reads CASSFDRVGGYTF. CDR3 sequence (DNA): TGTGCCAGCAGCTTCGACAGGGTCGGAGGCTACACCTTC.

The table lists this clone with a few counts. The CDR3 loop reads CASSLGSGSNEQYF. As DNA, the CDR3 is TGCGCCAGCAGCTTGGGTAGCGGGAGCAACGAGCAGTACTTC. The chain couples TRBV5-1 to TRBJ2-7, with 9 nucleotides matching TRBD2. From germline, CDR1 is SGHRS and CDR2 YFSETQ. This CDR3 has 14 residues. After removal of 0 bases from V and 5 bases from J, the junction contained 3 bases not matched to a gene.

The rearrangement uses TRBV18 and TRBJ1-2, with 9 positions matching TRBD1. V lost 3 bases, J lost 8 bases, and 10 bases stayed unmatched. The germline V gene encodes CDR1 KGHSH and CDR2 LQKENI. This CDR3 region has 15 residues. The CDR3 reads CASSPFTGGAEGYTF. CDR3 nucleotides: TGTGCCAGCTCACCTTTCACAGGGGGCGCGGAAGGCTACACCTTC.

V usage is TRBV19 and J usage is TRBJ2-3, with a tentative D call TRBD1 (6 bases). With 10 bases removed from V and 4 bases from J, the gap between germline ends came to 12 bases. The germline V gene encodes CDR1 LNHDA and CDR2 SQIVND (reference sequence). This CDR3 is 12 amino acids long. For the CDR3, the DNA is TGTGCCACCCATGGGGGCGCAGATACGCAGTATTTT. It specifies CATHGGADTQYF.

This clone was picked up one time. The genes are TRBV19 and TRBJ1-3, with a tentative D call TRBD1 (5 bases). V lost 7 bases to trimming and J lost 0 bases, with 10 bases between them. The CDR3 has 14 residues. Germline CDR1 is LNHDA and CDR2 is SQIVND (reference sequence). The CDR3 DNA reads TGTGCCAGTAAGCCAGGGCCCTCTGGAAACACCATATATTTT. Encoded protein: CASKPGPSGNTIYF.

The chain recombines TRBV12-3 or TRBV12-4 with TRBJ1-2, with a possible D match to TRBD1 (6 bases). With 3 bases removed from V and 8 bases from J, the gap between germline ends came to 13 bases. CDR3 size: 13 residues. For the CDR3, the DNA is TGTGCCAGCAGTTTCAGGACAGAGGAAGGCTACACCTTC. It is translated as CASSFRTEEGYTF.

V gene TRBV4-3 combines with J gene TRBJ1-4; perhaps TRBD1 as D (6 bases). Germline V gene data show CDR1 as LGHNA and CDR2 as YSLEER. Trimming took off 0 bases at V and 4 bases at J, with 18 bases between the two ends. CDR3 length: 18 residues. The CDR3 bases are TGCGCCAGCAGCCAAGATGGTAGGGGGTATTATAATAATGAAAAACTGTTTTTT. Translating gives CASSQDGRGYYNNEKLFF.

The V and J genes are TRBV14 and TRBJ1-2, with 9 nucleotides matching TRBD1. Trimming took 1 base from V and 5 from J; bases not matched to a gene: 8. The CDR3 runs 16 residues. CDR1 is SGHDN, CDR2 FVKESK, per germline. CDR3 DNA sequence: TGTGCCAGCAGCCAAGGTTGGACAGGGGAAGAATATGGCTACACCTTC. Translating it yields CASSQGWTGEEYGYTF. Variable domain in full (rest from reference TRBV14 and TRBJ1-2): EAGVTQFPSHSVIEKGQTVTLRCDPISGHDNLYWYRRVMGKEIKFLLHFVKESKQDESGMPNNRFLAERTGGTYSTLKVQPAELEDSGVYFCASSQGWTGEEYGYTFGSGTRLTVV.

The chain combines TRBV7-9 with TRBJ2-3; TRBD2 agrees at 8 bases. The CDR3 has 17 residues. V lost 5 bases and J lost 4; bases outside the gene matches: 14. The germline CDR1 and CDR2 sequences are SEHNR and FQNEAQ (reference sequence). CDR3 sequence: CASSPVIGTRVSDTQYF. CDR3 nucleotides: TGTGCCAGCAGCCCTGTTATAGGGACTAGAGTTTCAGATACGCAGTATTTT. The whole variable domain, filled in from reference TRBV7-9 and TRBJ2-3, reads DTGVSQNPRHKITKRGQNVTFRCDPISEHNRLYWYRQTLGQGPEFLTYFQNEAQLEKSRLLSDRFSAERPKGSFSTLEIQRTEQGDSAMYLCASSPVIGTRVSDTQYFGPGTRLTVL.

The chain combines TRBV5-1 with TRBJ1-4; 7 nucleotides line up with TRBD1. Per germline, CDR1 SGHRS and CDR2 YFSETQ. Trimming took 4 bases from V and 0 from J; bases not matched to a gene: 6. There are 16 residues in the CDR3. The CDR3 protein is CASSPPTGATNEKLFF. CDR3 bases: TGCGCCAGCAGCCCCCCTACAGGGGCAACTAATGAAAAACTGTTTTTT.

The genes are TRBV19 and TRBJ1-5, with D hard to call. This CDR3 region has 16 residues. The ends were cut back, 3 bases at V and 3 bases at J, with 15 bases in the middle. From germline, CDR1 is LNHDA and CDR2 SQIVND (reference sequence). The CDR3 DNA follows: TGTGCCAGTAGTATTGTGGGCTTTTCTAACAATCAGCCCCAGCATTTT. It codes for CASSIVGFSNNQPQHF.

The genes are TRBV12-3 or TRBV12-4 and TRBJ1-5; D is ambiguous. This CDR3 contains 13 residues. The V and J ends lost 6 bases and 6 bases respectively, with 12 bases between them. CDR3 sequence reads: CASSSTRSQPQHF. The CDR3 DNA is TGTGCCAGCAGCTCTACCCGATCTCAGCCCCAGCATTTT.